This T cell receptor beta chain is from a study of beta chain features in type 1 diabetes. CDR3 length: 16 amino acids. V trimming: 5 bases; J trimming: 0 bases; junction bases outside the gene matches: 5. Germline assignment: CDR1 SGHNT and CDR2 YENEEA. A remark on this clone: What it binds is not known.

Since all of the isolated RNA was reverse transcribed, expressed TCRB transcripts were what got sequenced. TCRdb's table, derived via immunoSEQ multiplex PCR, lists solely in-frame clones and lacks some. Of roughly 220,000 clones listed, 16% were seen once; the top ten hold 0.065% to 0.095%. Findings of the study overall: TCRB CDR3s were moderately but significantly shorter in Type 1 diabetes patients in all four CD4+ subsets. Any HLA effect on TCRB rearrangement was left unresolved by small sub-analyses.

The rearrangement uses TRBV11-3 and TRBJ2-3; 10 nucleotides align to TRBD2. This clonotype originated in a man between 25 and 39 years old with type 1 diabetes. Sequenced: naive CD4+ T cells from blood. The CDR3: CASSRGLADSTDTQYF. CDR3 sequence (DNA): TGTGCCAGCAGCCGCGGACTAGCGGATAGCACAGATACGCAGTATTTT.